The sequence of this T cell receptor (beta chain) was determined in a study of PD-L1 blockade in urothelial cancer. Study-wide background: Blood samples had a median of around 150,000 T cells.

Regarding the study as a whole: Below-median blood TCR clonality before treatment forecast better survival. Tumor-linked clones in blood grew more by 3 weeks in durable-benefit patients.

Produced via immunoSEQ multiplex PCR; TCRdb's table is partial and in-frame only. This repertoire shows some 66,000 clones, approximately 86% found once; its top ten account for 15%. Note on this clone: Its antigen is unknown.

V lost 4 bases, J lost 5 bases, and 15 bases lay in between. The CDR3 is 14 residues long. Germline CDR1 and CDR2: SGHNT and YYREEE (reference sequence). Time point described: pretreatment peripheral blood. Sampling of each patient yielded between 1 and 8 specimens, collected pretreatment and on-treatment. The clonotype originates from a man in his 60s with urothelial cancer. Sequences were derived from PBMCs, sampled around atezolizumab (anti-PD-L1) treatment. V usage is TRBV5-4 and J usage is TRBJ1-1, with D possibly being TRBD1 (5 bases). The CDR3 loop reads CASSPTGTRTEAFF. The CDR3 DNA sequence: TGTGCCAGCAGCCCAACAGGTACGAGGACTGAAGCTTTCTTT.